This T cell receptor (beta chain) was sequenced in a study of OX40 agonist ivuxolimab in advanced cancers. Clones were read by immunoSEQ multiplex PCR, and TCRdb kept only the in-frame ones, dropping some. The sample lists about 76,000 clones, 85% occurring once. CDR3 length: 16 residues. V gave up 0 bases and J gave up 9 bases; unmatched junction bases: 6. The germline V gene encodes CDR1 SGHRS and CDR2 YFSETQ. Sequences were derived from CD4+ or CD8+ T cells sorted from blood, sampled in a trial of the OX40 agonist ivuxolimab. The V call is TRBV5-1, the J call TRBJ2-2; 12 positions match TRBD2. The receptor's source is an adult with an advanced solid tumor such as melanoma, head and neck, liver or kidney cancer. CDR3 sequence: CASSLGLAGDIRELFF. Written as DNA, the CDR3 is TGCGCCAGCAGCTTGGGACTAGCGGGAGATATCCGGGAGCTGTTTTTT.